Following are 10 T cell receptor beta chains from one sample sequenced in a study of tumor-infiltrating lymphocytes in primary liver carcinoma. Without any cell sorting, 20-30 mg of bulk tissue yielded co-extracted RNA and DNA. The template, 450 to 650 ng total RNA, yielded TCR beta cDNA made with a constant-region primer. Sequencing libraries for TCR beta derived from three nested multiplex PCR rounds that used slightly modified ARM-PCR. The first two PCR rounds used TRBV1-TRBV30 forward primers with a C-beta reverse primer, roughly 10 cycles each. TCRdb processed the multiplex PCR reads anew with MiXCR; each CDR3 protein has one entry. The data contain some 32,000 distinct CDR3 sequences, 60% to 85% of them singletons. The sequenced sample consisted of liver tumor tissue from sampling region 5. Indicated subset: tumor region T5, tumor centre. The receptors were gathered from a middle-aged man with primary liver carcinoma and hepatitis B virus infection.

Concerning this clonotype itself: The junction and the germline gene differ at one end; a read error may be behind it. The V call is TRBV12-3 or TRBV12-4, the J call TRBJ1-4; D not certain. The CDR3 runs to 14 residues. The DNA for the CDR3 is TGTGCCATCAGTCCCCGGGTGGGTAATGAAAAGCTGTTTTTT. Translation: CAISPRVGNEKLFF.

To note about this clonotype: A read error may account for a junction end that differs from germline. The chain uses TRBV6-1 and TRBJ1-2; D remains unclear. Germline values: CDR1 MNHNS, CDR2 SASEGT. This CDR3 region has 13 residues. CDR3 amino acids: CATSERASDGYTF. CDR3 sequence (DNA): TGTGCCACCAGTGAACGGGCGTCTGATGGCTACACCTTC.

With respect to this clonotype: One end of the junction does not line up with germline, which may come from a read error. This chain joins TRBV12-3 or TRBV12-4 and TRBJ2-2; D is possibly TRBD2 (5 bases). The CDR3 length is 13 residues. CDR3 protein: CASNPQLAGELFF. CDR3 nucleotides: TGTGCCAGCAACCCCCAGTTAGCCGGGGAACTGTTTTTT.

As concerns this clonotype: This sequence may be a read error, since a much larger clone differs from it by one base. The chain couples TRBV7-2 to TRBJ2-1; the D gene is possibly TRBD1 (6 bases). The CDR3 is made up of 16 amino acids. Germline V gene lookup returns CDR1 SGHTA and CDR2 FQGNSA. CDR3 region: CAGSSGQGWSYNEQFF. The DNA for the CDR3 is TGTGCCGGCAGCTCTGGGCAGGGGTGGTCCTACAATGAGCAGTTCTTC.

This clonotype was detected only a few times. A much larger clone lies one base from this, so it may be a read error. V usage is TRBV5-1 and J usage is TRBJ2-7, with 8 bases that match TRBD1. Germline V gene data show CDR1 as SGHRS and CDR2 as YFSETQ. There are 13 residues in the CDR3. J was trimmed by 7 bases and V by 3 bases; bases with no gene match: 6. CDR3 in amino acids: CASSSIGDREQYF. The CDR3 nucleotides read TGCGCCAGCAGCTCTATAGGGGACAGGGAGCAGTACTTC.

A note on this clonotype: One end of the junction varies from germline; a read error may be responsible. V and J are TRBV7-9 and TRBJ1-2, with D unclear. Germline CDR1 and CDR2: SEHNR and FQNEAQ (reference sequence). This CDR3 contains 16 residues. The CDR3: CASSPEGRLCQYGCTF. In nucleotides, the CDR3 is TGTGCCAGCAGCCCCGAGGGCAGGCTGTGCCAATATGGCTGCACCTTC. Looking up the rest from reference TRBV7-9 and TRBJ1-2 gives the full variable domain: DTGVSQNPRHKITKRGQNVTFRCDPISEHNRLYWYRQTLGQGPEFLTYFQNEAQLEKSRLLSDRFSAERPKGSFSTLEIQRTEQGDSAMYLCASSPEGRLCQYGCTFGSGTRLTVV.

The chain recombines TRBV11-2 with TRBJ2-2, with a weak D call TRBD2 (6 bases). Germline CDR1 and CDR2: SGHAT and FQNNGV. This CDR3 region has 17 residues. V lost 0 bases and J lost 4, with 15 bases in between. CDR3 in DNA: TGTGCCAGCAGCTTAGATGTCGGGGGTCGGAGCACCGGGGAGCTGTTTTTT. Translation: CASSLDVGGRSTGELFF.

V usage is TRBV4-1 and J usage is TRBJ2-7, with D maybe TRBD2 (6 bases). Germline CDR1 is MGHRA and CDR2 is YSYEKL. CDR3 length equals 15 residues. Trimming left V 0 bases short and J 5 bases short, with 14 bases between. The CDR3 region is CASSQDLGGSHEQYF. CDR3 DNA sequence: TGCGCCAGCAGCCAAGATTTGGGAGGTAGTCACGAGCAGTACTTC.

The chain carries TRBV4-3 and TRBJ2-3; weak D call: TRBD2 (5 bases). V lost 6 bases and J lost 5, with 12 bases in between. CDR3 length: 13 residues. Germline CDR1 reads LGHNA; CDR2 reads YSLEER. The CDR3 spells CASRPSAGDTQYF. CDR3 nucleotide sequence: TGCGCCAGCAGACCTTCTGCGGGAGATACGCAGTATTTT.

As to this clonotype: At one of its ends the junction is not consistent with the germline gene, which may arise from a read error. This CDR3 is CAGSILRLAGGMTSTVTQYF. CDR3 bases: TGTGCCGGCAGCATTCTGCGACTAGCGGGAGGGATGACTAGCACAGTTACGCAGTATTTT. This sequence joins TRBV5-4 and TRBJ2-3; 14 bases line up with TRBD2. This CDR3 contains 20 residues. Germline CDR1 is SGHNT and CDR2 is YYREEE (reference sequence).